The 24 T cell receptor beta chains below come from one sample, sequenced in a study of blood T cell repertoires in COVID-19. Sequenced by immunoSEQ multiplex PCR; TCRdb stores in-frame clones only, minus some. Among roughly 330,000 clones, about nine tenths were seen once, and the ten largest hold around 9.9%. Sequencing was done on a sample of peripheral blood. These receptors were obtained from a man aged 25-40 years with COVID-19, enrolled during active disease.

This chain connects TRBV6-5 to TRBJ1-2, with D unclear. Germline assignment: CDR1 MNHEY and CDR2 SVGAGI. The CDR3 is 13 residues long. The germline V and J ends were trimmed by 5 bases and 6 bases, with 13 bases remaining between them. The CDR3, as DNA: TGTGCCAGCAGTATGACGGGATGGCATGGCTACACCTTC. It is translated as CASSMTGWHGYTF.

The CDR3 region is CASRQARTGLGTGELFF. The DNA for the CDR3 is TGTGCCAGCAGACAAGCCAGGACAGGGTTAGGCACCGGGGAGCTGTTTTTT. V gene TRBV27 combines with J gene TRBJ2-2; 8 positions agree with TRBD1. The CDR3 is 17 amino acids. Germline loops: CDR1 MNHEY, CDR2 SMNVEV (reference sequence). V was clipped by 6 bases and J by 4 bases; unmatched bases: 13.

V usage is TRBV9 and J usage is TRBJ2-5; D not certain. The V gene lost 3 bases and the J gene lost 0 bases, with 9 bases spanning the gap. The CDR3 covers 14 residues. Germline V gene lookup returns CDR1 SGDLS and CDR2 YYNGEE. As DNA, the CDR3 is TGTGCCAGCAGCGCCAGACAAGACCAAGAGACCCAGTACTTC. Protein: CASSARQDQETQYF.

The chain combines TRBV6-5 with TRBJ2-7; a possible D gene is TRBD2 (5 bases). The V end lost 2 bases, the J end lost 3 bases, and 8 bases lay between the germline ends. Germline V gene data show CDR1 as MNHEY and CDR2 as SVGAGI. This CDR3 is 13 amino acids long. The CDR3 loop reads CASSYDGNYEQYF. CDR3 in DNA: TGTGCCAGCAGTTACGACGGGAACTACGAGCAGTACTTC.

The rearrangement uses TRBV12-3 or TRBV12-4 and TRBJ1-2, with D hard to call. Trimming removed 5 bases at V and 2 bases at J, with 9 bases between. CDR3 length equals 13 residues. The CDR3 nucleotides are TGTGCCAGCAGTGCCCAGTTAAACTATGGCTACACCTTC. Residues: CASSAQLNYGYTF.

The CDR3 DNA is TGTGCCACATATCGACAGGACTATGGCTACACCTTC. It codes for CATYRQDYGYTF. V gene TRBV19 combines with J gene TRBJ1-2, with D possibly being TRBD1 (6 bases). Germline V CDR1 and CDR2: LNHDA, SQIVND (reference sequence). V was clipped by 10 bases and J by 3 bases, with 12 bases between them. CDR3 length: 12 residues.

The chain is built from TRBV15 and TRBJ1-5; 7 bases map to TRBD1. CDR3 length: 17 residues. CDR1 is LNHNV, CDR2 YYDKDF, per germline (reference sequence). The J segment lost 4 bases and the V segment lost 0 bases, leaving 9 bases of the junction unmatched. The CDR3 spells CATSRDIGTASNQPQHF. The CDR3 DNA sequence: TGTGCCACCAGCAGAGATATTGGGACAGCCTCTAATCAGCCCCAGCATTTT.

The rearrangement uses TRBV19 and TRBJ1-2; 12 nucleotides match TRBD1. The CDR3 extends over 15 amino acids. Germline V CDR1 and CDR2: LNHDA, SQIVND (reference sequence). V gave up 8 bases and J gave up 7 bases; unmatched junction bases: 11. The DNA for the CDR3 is TGTGCCAGTCGAGATCAGGGACAGGGGGCCTCTGGCTACACCTTC. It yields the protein CASRDQGQGASGYTF.

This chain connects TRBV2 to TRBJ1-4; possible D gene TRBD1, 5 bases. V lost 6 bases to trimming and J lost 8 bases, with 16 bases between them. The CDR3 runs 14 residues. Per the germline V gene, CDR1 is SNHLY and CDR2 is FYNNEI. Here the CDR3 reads CASRLRVGGEKLFF. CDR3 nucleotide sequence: TGTGCCAGCAGACTCCGGGTCGGGGGGGAAAAACTGTTTTTT. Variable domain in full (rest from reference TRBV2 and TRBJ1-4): EPEVTQTPSHQVTQMGQEVILRCVPISNHLYFYWYRQILGQKVEFLVSFYNNEISEKSEIFDDQFSVERPDGSNFTLKIRSTKLEDSAMYFCASRLRVGGEKLFFGSGTQLSVL.

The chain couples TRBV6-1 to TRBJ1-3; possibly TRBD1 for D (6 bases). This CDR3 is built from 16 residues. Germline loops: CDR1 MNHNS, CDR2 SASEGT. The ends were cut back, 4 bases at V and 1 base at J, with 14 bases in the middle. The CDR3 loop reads CASSVGGRGSGNTIYF. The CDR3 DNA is TGTGCCAGCAGTGTGGGTGGCAGGGGATCTGGAAACACCATATATTTT.

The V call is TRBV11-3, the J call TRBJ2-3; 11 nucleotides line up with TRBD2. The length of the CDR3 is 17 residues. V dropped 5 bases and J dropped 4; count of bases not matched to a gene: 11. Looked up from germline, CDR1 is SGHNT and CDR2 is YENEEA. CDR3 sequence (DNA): TGTGCCAGCAGCCCCCGGGGTAGCGGGAGGGCCCCAGATACGCAGTATTTT. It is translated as CASSPRGSGRAPDTQYF.

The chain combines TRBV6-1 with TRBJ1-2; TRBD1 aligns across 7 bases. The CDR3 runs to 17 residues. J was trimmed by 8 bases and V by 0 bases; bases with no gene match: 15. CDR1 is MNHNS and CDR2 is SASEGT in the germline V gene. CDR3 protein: CASSEAPGTVSERGYTF. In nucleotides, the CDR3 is TGTGCCAGCAGTGAAGCCCCCGGGACAGTATCTGAGAGGGGCTACACCTTC.

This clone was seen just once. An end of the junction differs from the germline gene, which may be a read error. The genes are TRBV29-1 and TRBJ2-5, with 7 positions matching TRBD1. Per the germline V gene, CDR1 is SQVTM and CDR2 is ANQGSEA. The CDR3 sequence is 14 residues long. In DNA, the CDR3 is TGCAGCGTTGTCGAAGGGACAGTCCAAGGGACCCAGTACTTC. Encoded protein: CSVVEGTVQGTQYF.

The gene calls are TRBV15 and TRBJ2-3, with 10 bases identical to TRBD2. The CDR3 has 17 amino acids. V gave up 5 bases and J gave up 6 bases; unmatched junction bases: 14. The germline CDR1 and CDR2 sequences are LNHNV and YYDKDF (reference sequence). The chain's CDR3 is CATSRRIAGGSTDTQYF. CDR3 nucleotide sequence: TGTGCCACCAGCCGACGGATAGCGGGGGGAAGTACGGATACGCAGTATTTT. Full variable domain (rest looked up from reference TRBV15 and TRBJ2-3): DAMVIQNPRYQVTQFGKPVTLSCSQTLNHNVMYWYQQKSSQAPKLLFHYYDKDFNNEADTPDNFQSRRPNTSFCFLDIRSPGLGDTAMYLCATSRRIAGGSTDTQYFGPGTRLTVL.

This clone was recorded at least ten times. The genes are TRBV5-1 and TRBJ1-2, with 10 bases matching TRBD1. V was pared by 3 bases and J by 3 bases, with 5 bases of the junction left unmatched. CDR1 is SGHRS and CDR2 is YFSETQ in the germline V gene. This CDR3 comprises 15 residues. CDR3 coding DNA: TGCGCCAGCAGCTCCGAGGACAGGGGGTACTATGGCTACACCTTC. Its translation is CASSSEDRGYYGYTF.

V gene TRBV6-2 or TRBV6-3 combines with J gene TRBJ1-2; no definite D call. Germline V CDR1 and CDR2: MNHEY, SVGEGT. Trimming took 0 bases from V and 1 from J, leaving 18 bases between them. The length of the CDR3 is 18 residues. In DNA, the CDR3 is TGTGCCAGCAGTTACTCGGGAGTCGGCCGAGGACTTAACTATGGCTACACCTTC. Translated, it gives CASSYSGVGRGLNYGYTF.

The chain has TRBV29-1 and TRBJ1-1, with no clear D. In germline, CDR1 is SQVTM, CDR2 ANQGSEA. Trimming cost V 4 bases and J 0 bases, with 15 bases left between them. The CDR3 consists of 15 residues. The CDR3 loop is CSVGFRSGMNTEAFF. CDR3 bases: TGCAGCGTTGGTTTTAGGTCAGGCATGAACACTGAAGCTTTCTTT. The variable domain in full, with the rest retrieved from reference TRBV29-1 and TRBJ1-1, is SAVISQKPSRDICQRGTSLTIQCQVDSQVTMMFWYRQQPGQSLTLIATANQGSEATYESGFVIDKFPISRPNLTFSTLTVSNMSPEDSSIYLCSVGFRSGMNTEAFFGQGTRLTVV.

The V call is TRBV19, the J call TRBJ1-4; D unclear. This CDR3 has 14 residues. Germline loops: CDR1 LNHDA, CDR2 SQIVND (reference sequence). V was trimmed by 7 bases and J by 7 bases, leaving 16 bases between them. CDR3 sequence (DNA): TGTGCCAGTAACGTCCAGCGGGCAGGTGAAAAACTGTTTTTT. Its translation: CASNVQRAGEKLFF.

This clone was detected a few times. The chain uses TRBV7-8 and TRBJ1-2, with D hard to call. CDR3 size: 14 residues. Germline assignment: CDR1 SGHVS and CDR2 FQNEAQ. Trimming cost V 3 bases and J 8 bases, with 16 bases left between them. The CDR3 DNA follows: TGTGCCAGCAGCTTCACCCTTGAGGCGGTGGGCTACACCTTC. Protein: CASSFTLEAVGYTF.

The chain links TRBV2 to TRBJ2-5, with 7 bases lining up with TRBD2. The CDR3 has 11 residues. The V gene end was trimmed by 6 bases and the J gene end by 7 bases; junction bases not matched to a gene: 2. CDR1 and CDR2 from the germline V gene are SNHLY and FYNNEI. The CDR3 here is CASSGEGTQYF. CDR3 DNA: TGTGCCAGCAGCGGGGAGGGGACCCAGTACTTC.

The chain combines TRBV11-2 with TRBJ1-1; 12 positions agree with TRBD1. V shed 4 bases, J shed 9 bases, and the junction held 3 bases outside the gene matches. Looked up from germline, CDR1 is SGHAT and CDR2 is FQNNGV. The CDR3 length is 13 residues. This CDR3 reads CASSSGTGGKAFF. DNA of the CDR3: TGTGCCAGCAGCTCTGGGACAGGGGGCAAAGCTTTCTTT.

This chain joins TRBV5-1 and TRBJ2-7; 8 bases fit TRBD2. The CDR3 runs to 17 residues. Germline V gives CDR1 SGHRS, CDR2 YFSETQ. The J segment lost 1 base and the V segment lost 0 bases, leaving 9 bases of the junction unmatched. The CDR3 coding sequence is TGCGCCAGCAGCTTGGAGGGACTAGTAGAGTGGTCCTACGAGCAGTACTTC. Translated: CASSLEGLVEWSYEQYF.

CDR3 loop: CASSWSYNSPLHF. The CDR3 nucleotides read TGTGCCAGCAGCTGGAGCTATAATTCACCCCTCCACTTT. The rearrangement links TRBV7-2 to TRBJ1-6, with D unresolved. The germline V gene encodes CDR1 SGHTA and CDR2 FQGNSA. The CDR3 is 13 residues long. Trimming shortened V by 4 bases and J by 3 bases, and 4 bases separated the two germline ends.

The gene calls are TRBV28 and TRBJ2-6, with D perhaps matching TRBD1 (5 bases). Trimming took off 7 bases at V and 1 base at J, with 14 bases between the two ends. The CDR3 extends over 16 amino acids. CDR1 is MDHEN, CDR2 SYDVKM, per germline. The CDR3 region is CASKEAGKSGANVLTF. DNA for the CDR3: TGTGCCAGCAAGGAAGCAGGGAAATCTGGGGCCAACGTCCTGACTTTC.